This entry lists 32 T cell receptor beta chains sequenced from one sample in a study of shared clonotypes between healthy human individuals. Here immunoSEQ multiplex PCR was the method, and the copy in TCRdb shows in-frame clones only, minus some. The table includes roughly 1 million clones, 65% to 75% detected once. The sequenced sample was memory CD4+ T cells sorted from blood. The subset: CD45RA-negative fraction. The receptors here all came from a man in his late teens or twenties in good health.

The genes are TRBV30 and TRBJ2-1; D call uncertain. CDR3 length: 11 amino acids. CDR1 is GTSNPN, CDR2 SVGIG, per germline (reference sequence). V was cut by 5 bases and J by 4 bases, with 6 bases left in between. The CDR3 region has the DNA TGTGCCTGGCTACTTTACAATGAGCAGTTCTTC. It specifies CAWLLYNEQFF.

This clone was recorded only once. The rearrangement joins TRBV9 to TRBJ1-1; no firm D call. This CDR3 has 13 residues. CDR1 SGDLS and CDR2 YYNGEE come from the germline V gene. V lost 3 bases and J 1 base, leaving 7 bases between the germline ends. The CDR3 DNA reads TGTGCCAGCAGCGCGGGAGCGAACACTGAAGCTTTCTTT. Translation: CASSAGANTEAFF.

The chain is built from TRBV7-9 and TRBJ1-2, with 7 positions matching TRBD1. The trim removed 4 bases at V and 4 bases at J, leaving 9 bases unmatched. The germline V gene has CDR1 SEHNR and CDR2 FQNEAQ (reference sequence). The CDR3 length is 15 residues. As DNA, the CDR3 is TGTGCCAGCAGCTCAGGGACAGCCCTCGCCTATGGCTACACCTTC. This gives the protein CASSSGTALAYGYTF.

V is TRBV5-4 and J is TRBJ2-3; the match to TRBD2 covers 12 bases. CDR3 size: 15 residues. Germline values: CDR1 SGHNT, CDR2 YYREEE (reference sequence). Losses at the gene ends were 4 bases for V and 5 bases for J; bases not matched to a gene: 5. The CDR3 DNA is TGTGCCAGCAGCCAACTAGCGGGGGGTGGAGATACGCAGTATTTT. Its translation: CASSQLAGGGDTQYF.

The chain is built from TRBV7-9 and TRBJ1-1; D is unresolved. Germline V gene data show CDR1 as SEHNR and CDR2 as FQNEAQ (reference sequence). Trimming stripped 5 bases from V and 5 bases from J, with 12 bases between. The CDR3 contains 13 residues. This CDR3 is CASSRGVGTEAFF. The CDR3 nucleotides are TGTGCCAGCAGCCGGGGTGTTGGGACTGAAGCTTTCTTT. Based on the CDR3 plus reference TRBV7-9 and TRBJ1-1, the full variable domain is DTGVSQNPRHKITKRGQNVTFRCDPISEHNRLYWYRQTLGQGPEFLTYFQNEAQLEKSRLLSDRFSAERPKGSFSTLEIQRTEQGDSAMYLCASSRGVGTEAFFGQGTRLTVV.

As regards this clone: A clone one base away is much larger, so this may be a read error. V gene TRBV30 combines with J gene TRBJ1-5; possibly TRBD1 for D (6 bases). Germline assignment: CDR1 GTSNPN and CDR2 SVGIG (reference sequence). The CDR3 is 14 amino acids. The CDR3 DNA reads TGTGCCTGGAGTGTCTCGGGACGTGGACAGCCCCGGCATTTT. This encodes CAWSVSGRGQPRHF.

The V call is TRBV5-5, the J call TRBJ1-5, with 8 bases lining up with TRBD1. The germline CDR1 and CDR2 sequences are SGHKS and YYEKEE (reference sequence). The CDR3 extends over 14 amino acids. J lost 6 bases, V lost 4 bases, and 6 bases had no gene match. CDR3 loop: CASSLGQGGQPQHF. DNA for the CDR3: TGTGCCAGCAGCCTAGGACAGGGAGGTCAGCCCCAGCATTTT. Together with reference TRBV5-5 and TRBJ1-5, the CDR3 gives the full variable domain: DAGVTQSPTHLIKTRGQQVTLRCSPISGHKSVSWYQQVLGQGPQFIFQYYEKEERGRGNFPDRFSARQFPNYSSELNVNALLLGDSALYLCASSLGQGGQPQHFGDGTRLSIL.

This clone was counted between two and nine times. The CDR3 sequence is CASSEAPTGVGSPLHF. In DNA, the CDR3 is TGTGCCAGCAGTGAGGCCCCGACAGGGGTCGGTTCACCCCTCCACTTT. This chain links TRBV2 with TRBJ1-6; 8 nucleotides line up with TRBD1. Germline V gene data show CDR1 as SNHLY and CDR2 as FYNNEI. CDR3 size: 16 residues. Trimming at V came to 3 bases and at J to 9 bases, leaving 10 bases not matched to a gene.

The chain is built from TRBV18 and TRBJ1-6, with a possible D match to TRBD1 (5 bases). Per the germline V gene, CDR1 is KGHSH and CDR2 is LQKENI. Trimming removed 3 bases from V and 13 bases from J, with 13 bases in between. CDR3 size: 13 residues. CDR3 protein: CASSPPGGTPLHF. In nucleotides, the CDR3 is TGTGCCAGCTCACCCCCCGGGGGTACGCCCCTCCACTTT.

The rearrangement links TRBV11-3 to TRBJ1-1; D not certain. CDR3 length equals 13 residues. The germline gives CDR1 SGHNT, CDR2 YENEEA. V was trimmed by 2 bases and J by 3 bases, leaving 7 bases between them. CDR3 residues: CASSLLGYTEAFF. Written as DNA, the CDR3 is TGTGCCAGCAGCTTACTAGGGTACACTGAAGCTTTCTTT.

DNA for the CDR3: TGTGCCAGCTCTACATTGGGACACCCGAACACTGAAGCTTTCTTT. This encodes CASSTLGHPNTEAFF. The chain combines TRBV18 with TRBJ1-1; D might be TRBD1 (6 bases). CDR3 length equals 15 residues. Germline lookup yields CDR1 KGHSH and CDR2 LQKENI. Trimming cost V 6 bases and J 1 base, with 15 bases left between them.

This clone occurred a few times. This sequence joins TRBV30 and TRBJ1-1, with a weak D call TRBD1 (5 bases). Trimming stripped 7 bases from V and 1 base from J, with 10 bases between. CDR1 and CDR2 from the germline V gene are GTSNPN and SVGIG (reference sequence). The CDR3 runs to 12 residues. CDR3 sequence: CASGRANTEAFF. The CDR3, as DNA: TGTGCCTCGGGCAGGGCGAACACTGAAGCTTTCTTT.

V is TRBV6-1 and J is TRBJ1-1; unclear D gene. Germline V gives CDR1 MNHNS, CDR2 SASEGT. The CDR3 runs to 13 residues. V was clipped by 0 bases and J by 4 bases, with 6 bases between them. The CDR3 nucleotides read TGTGCCAGCAGTGAAGCCCCCGTCACTGAAGCTTTCTTT. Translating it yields CASSEAPVTEAFF.

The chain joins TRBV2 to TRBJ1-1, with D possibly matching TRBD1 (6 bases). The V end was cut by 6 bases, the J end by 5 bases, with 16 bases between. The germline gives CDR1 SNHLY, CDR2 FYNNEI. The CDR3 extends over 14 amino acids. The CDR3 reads CASRGTQGSTEAFF. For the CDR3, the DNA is TGTGCCAGCAGGGGAACACAGGGTAGTACTGAAGCTTTCTTT.

The CDR3 sequence: CASSLDKGTVLFF. CDR3 DNA sequence: TGTGCCAGCAGCTTGGATAAGGGGACAGTGCTGTTTTTT. The V and J genes are TRBV5-6 and TRBJ1-4, with TRBD1 identical over 7 bases. Germline CDR1 reads SGHDT; CDR2 reads YYEEEE. J lost 14 bases, V lost 0 bases, and 7 bases had no gene match. There are 13 residues in the CDR3. The variable domain in full, completed from reference TRBV5-6 and TRBJ1-4, reads DAGVTQSPTHLIKTRGQQVTLRCSPKSGHDTVSWYQQALGQGPQFIFQYYEEEERQRGNFPDRFSGHQFPNYSSELNVNALLLGDSALYLCASSLDKGTVLFFGSGTQLSVL.

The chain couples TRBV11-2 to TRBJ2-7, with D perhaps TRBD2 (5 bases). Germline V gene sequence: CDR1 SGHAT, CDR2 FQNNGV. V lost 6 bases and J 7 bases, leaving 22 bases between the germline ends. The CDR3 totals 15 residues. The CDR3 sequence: CASSPPGPRDWEQYF. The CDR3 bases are TGTGCCAGCAGTCCACCCGGGCCTCGGGATTGGGAGCAGTACTTC.

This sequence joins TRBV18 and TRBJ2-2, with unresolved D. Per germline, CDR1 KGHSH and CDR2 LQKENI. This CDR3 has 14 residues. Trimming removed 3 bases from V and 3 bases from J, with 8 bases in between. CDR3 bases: TGTGCCAGCTCACCGCAGGCAGACACCGGGGAGCTGTTTTTT. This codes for CASSPQADTGELFF.

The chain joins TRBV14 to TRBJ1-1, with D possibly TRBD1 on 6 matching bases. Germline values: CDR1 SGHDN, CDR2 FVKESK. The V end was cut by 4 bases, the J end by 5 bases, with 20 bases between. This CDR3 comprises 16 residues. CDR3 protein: CASSPFGTLIGTEAFF. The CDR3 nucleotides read TGTGCCAGCAGCCCCTTCGGGACACTTATAGGAACTGAAGCTTTCTTT.

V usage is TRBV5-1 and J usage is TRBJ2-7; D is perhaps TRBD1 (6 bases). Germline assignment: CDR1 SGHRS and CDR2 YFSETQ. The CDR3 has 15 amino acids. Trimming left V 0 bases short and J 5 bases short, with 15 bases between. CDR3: CASSLGIGGTDEQYF. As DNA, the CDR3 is TGCGCCAGCAGCTTGGGGATAGGGGGTACGGACGAGCAGTACTTC.

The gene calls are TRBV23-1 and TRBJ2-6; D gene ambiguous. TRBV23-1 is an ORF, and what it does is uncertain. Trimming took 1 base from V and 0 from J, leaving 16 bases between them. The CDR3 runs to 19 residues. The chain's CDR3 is CASSQLSPAVSSGANVLTF. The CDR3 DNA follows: TGCGCCAGCAGTCAATTAAGCCCTGCCGTGTCCTCTGGGGCCAACGTCCTGACTTTC.

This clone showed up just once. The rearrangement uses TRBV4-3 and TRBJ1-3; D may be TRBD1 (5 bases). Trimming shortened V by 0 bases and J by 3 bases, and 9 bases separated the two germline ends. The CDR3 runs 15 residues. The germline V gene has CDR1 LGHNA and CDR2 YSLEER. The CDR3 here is CASSQDSGDGNTIYF. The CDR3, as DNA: TGCGCCAGCAGCCAAGATTCGGGGGATGGAAACACCATATATTTT.

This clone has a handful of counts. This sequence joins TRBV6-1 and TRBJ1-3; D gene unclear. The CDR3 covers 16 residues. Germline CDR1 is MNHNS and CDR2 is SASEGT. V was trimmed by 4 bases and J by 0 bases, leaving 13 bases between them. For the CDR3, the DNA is TGTGCCAGCAGTGCCAACTCCGGGTCCTCTGGAAACACCATATATTTT. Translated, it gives CASSANSGSSGNTIYF.

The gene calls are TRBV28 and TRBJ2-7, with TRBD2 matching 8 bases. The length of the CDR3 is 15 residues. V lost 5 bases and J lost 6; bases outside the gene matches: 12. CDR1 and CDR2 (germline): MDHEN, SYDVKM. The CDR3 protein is CASSAGGGRLAEQYF. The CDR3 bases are TGTGCCAGCAGTGCCGGGGGGGGCCGCCTCGCCGAGCAGTACTTC.

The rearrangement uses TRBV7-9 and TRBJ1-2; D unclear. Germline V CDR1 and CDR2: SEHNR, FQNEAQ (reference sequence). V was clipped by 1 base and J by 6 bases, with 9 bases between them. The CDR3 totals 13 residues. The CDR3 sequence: CASSLEQFNGYTF. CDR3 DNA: TGTGCCAGCAGCTTAGAACAGTTTAATGGCTACACCTTC.

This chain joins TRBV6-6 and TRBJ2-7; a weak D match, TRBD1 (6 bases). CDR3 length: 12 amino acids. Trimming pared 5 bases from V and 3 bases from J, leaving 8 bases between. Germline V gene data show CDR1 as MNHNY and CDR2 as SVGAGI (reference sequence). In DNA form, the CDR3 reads TGTGCCAGCAGTAAACAGGGCTACGAGCAGTACTTC. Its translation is CASSKQGYEQYF.

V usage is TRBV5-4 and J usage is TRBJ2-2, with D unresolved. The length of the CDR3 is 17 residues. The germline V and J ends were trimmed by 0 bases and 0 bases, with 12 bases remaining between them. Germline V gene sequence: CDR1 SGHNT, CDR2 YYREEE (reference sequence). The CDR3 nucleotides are TGTGCCAGCAGCTTGGCCTCTACGCAGACGAACACCGGGGAGCTGTTTTTT. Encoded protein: CASSLASTQTNTGELFF.

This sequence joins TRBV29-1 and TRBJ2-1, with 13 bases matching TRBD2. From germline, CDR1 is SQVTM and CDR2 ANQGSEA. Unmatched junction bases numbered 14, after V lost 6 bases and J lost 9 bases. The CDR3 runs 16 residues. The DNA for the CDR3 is TGCAGCGTGAGAGGCTGGACTAGCGGGAGTAGAGGTGAGCAGTTCTTC. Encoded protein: CSVRGWTSGSRGEQFF.

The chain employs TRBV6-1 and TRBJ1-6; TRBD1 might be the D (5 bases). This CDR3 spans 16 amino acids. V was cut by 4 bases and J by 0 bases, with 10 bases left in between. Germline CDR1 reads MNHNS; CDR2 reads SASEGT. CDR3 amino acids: CASSGTQGSYNSPLHF. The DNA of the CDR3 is TGTGCCAGCAGTGGGACCCAGGGCTCCTATAATTCACCCCTCCACTTT.

The CDR3 protein is CASSEYGRADTGELFF. In DNA, the CDR3 is TGTGCCAGCAGTGAATACGGACGGGCTGACACCGGGGAGCTGTTTTTT. J is TRBJ2-2 and V is TRBV25-1; no firm D call. Germline V lookup: CDR1 MGHDK, CDR2 SYGVNS. This CDR3 comprises 16 residues. V was trimmed by 0 bases and J by 3 bases, leaving 11 bases between them. Full variable domain (outside the CDR3, taken from reference TRBV25-1 and TRBJ2-2): EADIYQTPRYLVIGTGKKITLECSQTMGHDKMYWYQQDPGMELHLIHYSYGVNSTEKGDLSSESTVSRIRTEHFPLTLESARPSHTSQYLCASSEYGRADTGELFFGEGSRLTVL.

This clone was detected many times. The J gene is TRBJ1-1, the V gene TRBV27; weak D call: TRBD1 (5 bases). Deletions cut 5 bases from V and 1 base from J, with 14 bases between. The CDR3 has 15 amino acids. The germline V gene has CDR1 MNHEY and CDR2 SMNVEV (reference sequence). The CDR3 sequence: CASSPTGRKNTEAFF. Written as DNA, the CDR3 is TGTGCCAGCAGTCCGACGGGACGTAAGAACACTGAAGCTTTCTTT.

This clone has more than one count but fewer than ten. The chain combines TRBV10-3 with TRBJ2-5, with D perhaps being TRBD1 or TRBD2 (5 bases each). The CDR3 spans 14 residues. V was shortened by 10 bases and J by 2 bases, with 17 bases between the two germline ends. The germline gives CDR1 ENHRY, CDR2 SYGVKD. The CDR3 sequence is CATGDRPQQETQYF. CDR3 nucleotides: TGTGCCACCGGGGACCGGCCCCAACAAGAGACCCAGTACTTC.

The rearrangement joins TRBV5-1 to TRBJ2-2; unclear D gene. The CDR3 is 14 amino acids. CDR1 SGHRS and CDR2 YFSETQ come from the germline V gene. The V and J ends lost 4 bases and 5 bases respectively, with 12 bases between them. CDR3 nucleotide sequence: TGCGCCAGCAGCCGCTTTGATGAGACCGGGGAGCTGTTTTTT. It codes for CASSRFDETGELFF.